This T cell receptor (beta chain) originates from a study of early T cells in non-severe SARS-CoV-2 infection. Study results and limitations: Reliance on VDJdb matching favored anti-spike CD8 responses; private and CD4 specificities were missed.

This clonotype was counted at least ten times. Antigen specificity is unknown. Unique molecular identifiers tagged individual cDNA molecules. One entry per CDR3 protein, called by TCRdb with MiXCR from the 5' RACE reads. Of 80,000 or so distinct CDR3 sequences in the sample, approximately 12% were seen once. This TCR was recovered from an adult who was a healthcare worker with PCR-confirmed SARS-CoV-2 infection or an uninfected control (not recorded which). Specimen: whole blood.

The CDR3 spells CASSTDEGWDQPQHF. The CDR3 bases are TGTGCCAGTAGTACAGACGAAGGTTGGGATCAGCCCCAGCATTTT. The chain employs TRBV19 and TRBJ1-5, with unresolved D. The CDR3 contains 15 residues. CDR1 and CDR2 from the germline V gene are LNHDA and SQIVND (reference sequence). V gave up 4 bases and J gave up 5 bases, with 15 bases separating them.